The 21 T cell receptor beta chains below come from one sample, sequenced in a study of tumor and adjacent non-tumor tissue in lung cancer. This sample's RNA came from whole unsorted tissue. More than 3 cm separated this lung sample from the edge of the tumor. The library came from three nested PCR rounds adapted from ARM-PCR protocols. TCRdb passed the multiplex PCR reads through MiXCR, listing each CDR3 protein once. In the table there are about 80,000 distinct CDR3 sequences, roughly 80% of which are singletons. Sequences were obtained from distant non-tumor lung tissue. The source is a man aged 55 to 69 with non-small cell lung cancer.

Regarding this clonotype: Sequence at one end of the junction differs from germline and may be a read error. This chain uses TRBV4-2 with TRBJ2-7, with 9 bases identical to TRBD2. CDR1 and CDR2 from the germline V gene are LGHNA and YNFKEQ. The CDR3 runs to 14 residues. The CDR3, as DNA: TGTGCCATCAGCCAAGGGACTAGCTCCTACGAGCAGTATTTC. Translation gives CAISQGTSSYEQYF.

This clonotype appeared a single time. CDR3 sequence (DNA): TGTGCCAGCACTCTTGGAGGACAGGGGGCGAATGGCTACACCTTC. Amino acid sequence: CASTLGGQGANGYTF. The gene calls are TRBV5-4 and TRBJ1-2; 11 bases agree with TRBD1. V lost 6 bases, J lost 6 bases, and 10 bases stayed unmatched. The CDR3 consists of 15 residues. Germline values: CDR1 SGHNT, CDR2 YYREEE (reference sequence).

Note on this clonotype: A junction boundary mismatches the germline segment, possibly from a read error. Here the CDR3 DNA reads TGCGCCAGTAGCCAGTCTCAGGTGTCGAGCTCCTATAATGAGCAGTTCTTC. Translation gives CASSQSQVSSSYNEQFF. The chain links TRBV4-3 to TRBJ2-1; D unclear. CDR1 and CDR2 (germline): LGHNA, YSLEER. The CDR3 contains 17 residues.

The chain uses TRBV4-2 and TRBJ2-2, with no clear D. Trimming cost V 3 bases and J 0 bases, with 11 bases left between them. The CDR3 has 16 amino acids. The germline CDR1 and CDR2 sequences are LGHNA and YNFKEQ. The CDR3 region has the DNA TGTGCCAGCAGCCAGGTGCAGGATCCGAACACCGGGGAGCTGTTTTTT. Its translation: CASSQVQDPNTGELFF.

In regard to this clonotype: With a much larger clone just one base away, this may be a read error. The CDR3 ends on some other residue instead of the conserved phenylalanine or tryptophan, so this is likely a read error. CDR3 residues: CASGVGTGELFS. CDR3 DNA: TGTGCCAGTGGGGTCGGCACCGGGGAGCTGTTTTCT. The V call is TRBV25-1, the J call TRBJ2-2; D gene unclear. Trimming pared 9 bases from V and 4 bases from J, leaving 9 bases between. CDR1 and CDR2 (germline): MGHDK, SYGVNS. There are 12 residues in the CDR3.

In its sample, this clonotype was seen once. The DNA of the CDR3 is TGTATTAGCAGTTTGGGCGGGGGTGGACAGCCCCAGCATTTT. Protein sequence: CISSLGGGGQPQHF. The chain uses TRBV12-3 or TRBV12-4 and TRBJ1-5, with D possibly TRBD1 on 5 matching bases. The CDR3 covers 14 residues.

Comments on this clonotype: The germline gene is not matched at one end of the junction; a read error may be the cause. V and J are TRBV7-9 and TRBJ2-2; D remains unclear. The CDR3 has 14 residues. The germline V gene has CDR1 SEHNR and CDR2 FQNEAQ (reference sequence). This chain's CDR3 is CASCLTIVSGELFF. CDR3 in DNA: TGTGCCAGCTGCTTAACAATAGTGAGCGGGGAGCTGTTTTTT.

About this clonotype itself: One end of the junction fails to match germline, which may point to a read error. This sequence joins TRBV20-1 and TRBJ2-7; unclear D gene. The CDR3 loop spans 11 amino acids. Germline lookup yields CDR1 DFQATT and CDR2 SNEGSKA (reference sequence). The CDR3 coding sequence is TGCTGTGCTAGAGATCTTACTATCGAGTACTTC. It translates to CCARDLTIEYF.

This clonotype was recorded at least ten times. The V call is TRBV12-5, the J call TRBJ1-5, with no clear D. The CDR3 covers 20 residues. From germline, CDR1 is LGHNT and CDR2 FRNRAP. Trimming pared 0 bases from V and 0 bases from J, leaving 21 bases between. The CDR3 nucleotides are TGTGCTAGTGGTTTGGTACTTGGACTAAGCGGCGAGTATAGCAATCAGCCCCAGCATTTT. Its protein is CASGLVLGLSGEYSNQPQHF.

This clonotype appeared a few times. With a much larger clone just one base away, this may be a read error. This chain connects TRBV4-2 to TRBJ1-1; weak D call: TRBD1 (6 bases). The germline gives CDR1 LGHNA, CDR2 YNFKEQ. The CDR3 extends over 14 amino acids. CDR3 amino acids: CTSSQEGGQVEAFF. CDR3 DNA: TGTACCAGCAGCCAAGAGGGGGGGCAGGTTGAAGCTTTCTTT.

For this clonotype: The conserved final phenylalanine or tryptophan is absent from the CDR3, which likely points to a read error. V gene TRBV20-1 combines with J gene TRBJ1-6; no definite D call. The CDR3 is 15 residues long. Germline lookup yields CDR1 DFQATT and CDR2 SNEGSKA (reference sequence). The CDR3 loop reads CSGRESYPYNSPLHS. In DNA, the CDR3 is TGCAGTGGTAGAGAGTCTTACCCGTATAATTCACCCCTCCACTCT.

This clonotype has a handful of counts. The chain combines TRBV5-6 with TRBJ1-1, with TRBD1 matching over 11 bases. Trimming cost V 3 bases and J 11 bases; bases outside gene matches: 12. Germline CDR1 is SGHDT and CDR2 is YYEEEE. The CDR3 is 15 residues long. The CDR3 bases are TGTGCCAGCAGCTCACGGCGGACAGGGGGCGTTCAGGCTTTCTTT. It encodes CASSSRRTGGVQAFF.

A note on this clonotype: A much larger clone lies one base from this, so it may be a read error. The CDR3 coding sequence is TGTGGCAGCAGTTCGTACAGGGCCTACGAGCAGTACTTC. Translation: CGSSSYRAYEQYF. The rearrangement links TRBV28 to TRBJ2-7, with a weak D call TRBD1 (6 bases). Germline CDR1 and CDR2: MDHEN and SYDVKM. The CDR3 spans 13 residues.

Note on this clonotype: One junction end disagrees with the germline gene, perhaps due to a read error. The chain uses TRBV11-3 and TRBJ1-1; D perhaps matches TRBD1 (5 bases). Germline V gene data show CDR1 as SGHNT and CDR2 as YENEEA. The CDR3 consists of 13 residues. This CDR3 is CASCFGGIVGAFF. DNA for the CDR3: TGTGCCAGCTGCTTCGGGGGGATAGTGGGAGCATTCTTT.

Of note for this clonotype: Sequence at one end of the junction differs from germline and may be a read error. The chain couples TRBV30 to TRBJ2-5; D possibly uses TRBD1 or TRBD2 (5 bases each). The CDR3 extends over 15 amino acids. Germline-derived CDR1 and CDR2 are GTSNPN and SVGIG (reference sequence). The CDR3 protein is CAWSRYLGVQETQYF. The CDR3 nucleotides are TGTGCCTGGAGCCGCTACCTGGGGGTCCAAGAGACACAGTACTTC.

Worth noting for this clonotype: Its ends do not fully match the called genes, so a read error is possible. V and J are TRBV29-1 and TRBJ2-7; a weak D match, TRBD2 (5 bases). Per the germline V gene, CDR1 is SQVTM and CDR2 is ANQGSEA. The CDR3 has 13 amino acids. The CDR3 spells CSIGGGRSYEQHF. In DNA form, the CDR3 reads TGCAGCATTGGAGGCGGGCGCTCCTACGAGCAGCACTTC.

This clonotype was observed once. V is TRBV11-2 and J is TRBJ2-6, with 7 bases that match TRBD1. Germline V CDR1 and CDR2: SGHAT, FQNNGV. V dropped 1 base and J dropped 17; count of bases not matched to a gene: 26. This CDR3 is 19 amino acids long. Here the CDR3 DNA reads TGTGCCAGCAGCTTAGTTCCAAAGGACAGGCCCTCTGGGGCCAGCCTCGTGACTTTC. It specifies CASSLVPKDRPSGASLVTF.

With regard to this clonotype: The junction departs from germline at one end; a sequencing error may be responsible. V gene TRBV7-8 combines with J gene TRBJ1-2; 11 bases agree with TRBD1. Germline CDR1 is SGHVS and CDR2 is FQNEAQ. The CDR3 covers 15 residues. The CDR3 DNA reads TGTGCCAGCAGCAGGGACAGGGGGTTTCACTATGGCTACACTTTC. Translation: CASSRDRGFHYGYTF.

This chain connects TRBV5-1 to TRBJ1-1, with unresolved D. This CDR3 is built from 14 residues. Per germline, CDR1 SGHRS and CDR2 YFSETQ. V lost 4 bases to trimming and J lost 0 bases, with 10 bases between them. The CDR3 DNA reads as TGCGCCAGCAGCACTACCGGGGTGAACACTGAAGCTTTCTTT. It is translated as CASSTTGVNTEAFF.

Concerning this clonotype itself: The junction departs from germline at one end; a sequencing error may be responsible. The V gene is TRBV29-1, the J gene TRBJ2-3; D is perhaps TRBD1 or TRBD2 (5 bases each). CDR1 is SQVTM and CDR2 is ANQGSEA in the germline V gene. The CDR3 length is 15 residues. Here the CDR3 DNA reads TGCAGCGTTGTAATTCTAGTGGGAGTGACAGATACGCAGTACTTT. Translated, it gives CSVVILVGVTDTQYF.

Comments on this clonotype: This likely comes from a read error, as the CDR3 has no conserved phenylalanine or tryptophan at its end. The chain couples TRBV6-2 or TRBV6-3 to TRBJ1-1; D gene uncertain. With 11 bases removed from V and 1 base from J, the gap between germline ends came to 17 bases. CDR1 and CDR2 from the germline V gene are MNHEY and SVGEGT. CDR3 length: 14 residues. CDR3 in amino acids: CACGYPYGNTEAFL. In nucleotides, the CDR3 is TGTGCCTGCGGTTACCCCTACGGGAACACTGAAGCTTTCCTT.